The text below deals with one TCR beta chain. Its antigen remains unidentified. A second 7 to 11 cycle PCR used barcoded and J-beta primers. MiXCR, run by TCRdb on the 5' RACE reads, gives a single entry per CDR3 protein. Of 1.5 million to 1.9 million distinct CDR3 sequences in the sample, roughly two fifths were seen once. This CDR3 spans 15 amino acids. Looked up from germline, CDR1 is MGHRA and CDR2 is YSYEKL. The V end lost 4 bases, the J end lost 6 bases, and 16 bases lay between the germline ends. The people who gave samples were healthy Caucasians from Russia, aged about 6 to 95. PBMCs, at least 7 million per sample, were isolated. This sample stems from a study of blood T cells in healthy people across ages. Study results and caveats: Those diversity estimates obtained from one million T cells were thought to be underestimates. Older age coincided with a roughly linear decline in TCR beta diversity per million T cells.

The material sequenced was blood. V is TRBV4-1 and J is TRBJ2-1; no definite D call. The TCR was taken from a woman in her late teens or twenties in good health. CDR3 protein: CASSPPRAFGNEQFF. DNA for the CDR3: TGCGCCAGCAGCCCCCCTAGGGCTTTCGGCAATGAGCAGTTCTTC.